This T cell receptor (beta chain) emerged from a study of type 1 regulatory T cells. At the level of the study: T-allo10 is an in vitro-generated, Tr1-enriched CD4 T cell product specific for alloantigen.

By proportion, this clonotype is medium-sized. No antigen is known for it. Per the germline V gene, CDR1 is SGHRS and CDR2 is YFSETQ. The V end was cut by 2 bases, the J end by 4 bases, with 9 bases between. The CDR3 consists of 13 residues. T-allo10 cells from the graft donor were described as anergic, host-alloantigen-specific, and alloantigen-specific suppressors. TCRdb ran MiXCR on the reads and lists one entry per CDR3 protein. The repertoire consists of some 5,800 distinct CDR3 sequences, with 27% occurring once and the leading ten covering about 8.3%. The V gene is TRBV5-1, the J gene TRBJ2-5; D assignment may be TRBD1 or TRBD2 (5 bases each). The sequence was obtained from a human donor in good health. The sample was cultured T cells, either the whole culture or a sorted T cell fraction (not recorded which). This sample's subset: Tr1-enriched cell product generated in vitro against host alloantigens. The CDR3 sequence: CASSFDSGETQYF. In DNA, the CDR3 is TGCGCCAGCAGCTTTGACAGCGGAGAGACCCAGTACTTC. The whole variable domain, remainder taken from reference TRBV5-1 and TRBJ2-5, is KAGVTQTPRYLIKTRGQQVTLSCSPISGHRSVSWYQQTPGQGLQFLFEYFSETQRNKGNFPGRFSGRQFSNSRSEMNVSTLELGDSALYLCASSFDSGETQYFGPGTRLLVL.